One and the same sample provided the 12 T cell receptor beta chains below, sequenced in a study of blood T cells in healthy people across ages. Primed by a sample-barcoded 5' primer and a J-beta primer mix, a second PCR proceeded for about 6 to 11 cycles. From the 5' RACE reads, TCRdb called clonotypes with MiXCR, one entry per CDR3 protein. The table records approximately 820,000 distinct CDR3 sequences, under 45% of them present only once. The specimen was blood. These receptor sequences come from a man aged 60 to 75 in good health.

This clonotype occurred once. CDR3 amino acids: CSARGVRGDDQPQHF. The CDR3 DNA is TGCAGTGCTAGAGGAGTGCGAGGGGATGATCAGCCCCAGCATTTT. The rearrangement links TRBV20-1 to TRBJ1-5; possibly TRBD1 for D (5 bases). V lost 1 base to trimming and J lost 5 bases, with 15 bases between them. The CDR3 has 15 amino acids. The V gene's germline CDR1 is DFQATT and CDR2 SNEGSKA (reference sequence).

This sequence joins TRBV27 and TRBJ1-2; D is uncertain. This CDR3 contains 14 residues. The V gene's germline CDR1 is MNHEY and CDR2 SMNVEV (reference sequence). V lost 0 bases and J lost 0, with 5 bases in between. This CDR3 is CASSLSPSNYGYTF. The CDR3 coding sequence is TGTGCCAGCAGTTTATCGCCCTCTAACTATGGCTACACCTTC.

The CDR3 DNA is TGCGCCAGCAGCCAAGCGCCAGGGGCTGGGGCCAACGTCCTGACTTTC. Encoded protein: CASSQAPGAGANVLTF. The chain has TRBV4-1 and TRBJ2-6, with TRBD1 as a possible D gene (6 bases). This CDR3 spans 16 amino acids. CDR1 is MGHRA and CDR2 is YSYEKL in the germline V gene. V was trimmed by 1 base and J by 2 bases, leaving 9 bases between them.

This clonotype was counted a few times. This chain links TRBV7-9 with TRBJ1-2, with unresolved D. Germline values: CDR1 SEHNR, CDR2 FQNEAQ (reference sequence). With 4 bases removed from V and 5 bases from J, the gap between germline ends came to 14 bases. CDR3 size: 14 residues. The CDR3 protein is CASSSGGLGYGYTF. CDR3 nucleotides: TGTGCCAGCAGCTCGGGAGGTCTAGGATATGGCTACACCTTC.

This clonotype was seen only a few times. This rearrangement joins TRBV14 to TRBJ2-1, with 8 nucleotides matching TRBD2. Germline assignment: CDR1 SGHDN and CDR2 FVKESK. There are 15 residues in the CDR3. J lost 4 bases, V lost 6 bases, and 8 bases had no gene match. In DNA, the CDR3 is TGTGCCAGCAGACCCTCTGCGGGGGGTTACAATGAGCAGTTCTTC. Translation gives CASRPSAGGYNEQFF. Based on the CDR3 plus reference TRBV14 and TRBJ2-1, the full variable domain is EAGVTQFPSHSVIEKGQTVTLRCDPISGHDNLYWYRRVMGKEIKFLLHFVKESKQDESGMPNNRFLAERTGGTYSTLKVQPAELEDSGVYFCASRPSAGGYNEQFFGPGTRLTVL.

As DNA, the CDR3 is TGTGCCAGCAGATCCAGGGGCCGCAGCTCCTACAATGAGCAGTTCTTC. It specifies CASRSRGRSSYNEQFF. The rearrangement uses TRBV2 and TRBJ2-1; TRBD1 might be the D (6 bases). The CDR3 runs to 16 residues. Per the germline V gene, CDR1 is SNHLY and CDR2 is FYNNEI. V was cut by 6 bases and J by 0 bases, with 15 bases left in between.

Only a few counts were recorded for this clonotype. The V gene is TRBV7-2, the J gene TRBJ2-7, with a tentative D call TRBD1 (6 bases). V dropped 4 bases and J dropped 5 bases, with 33 bases sitting between them. This CDR3 region has 20 residues. Germline CDR1 reads SGHTA; CDR2 reads FQGNSA. CDR3 nucleotide sequence: TGTGCCAGCAGCTGTTGGCTTAGGTGTGAGGACTCTTCAAAGGGGGACGAGCAGTACTTC. This gives the protein CASSCWLRCEDSSKGDEQYF.

Comments on this clonotype: This sequence may be a read error, since a much larger clone differs from it by one base. This chain uses TRBV29-1 with TRBJ2-5; TRBD2 agrees at 13 bases. The J call is uncertain, as TRBJ2-7 better fits the DNA end. Looked up from germline, CDR1 is SQVTM and CDR2 is ANQGSEA. This CDR3 is built from 13 residues. The CDR3 spells CSDRGTSGAEQYF. The CDR3 coding sequence is TGCAGCGACCGTGGGACTAGCGGGGCCGAGCAGTACTTC.

The CDR3 region is CASSQLISGTGAYEQYF. Written as DNA, the CDR3 is TGTGCCAGCAGTCAGTTGATTTCAGGGACAGGGGCCTACGAGCAGTACTTC. This chain uses TRBV27 with TRBJ2-4; 10 positions match TRBD1. The tail of the sequence fits TRBJ2-7 better, so the J call may be wrong. The CDR3 is made up of 17 amino acids. Germline values: CDR1 MNHEY, CDR2 SMNVEV (reference sequence).

This clonotype has only a few counts. The chain recombines TRBV24-1 with TRBJ1-1; D ambiguous. V shed 3 bases and J shed 4 bases, with 11 bases lying between them. This CDR3 comprises 14 residues. In germline, CDR1 is KGHDR, CDR2 SFDVKD. CDR3 in amino acids: CATSDGGLATEAFF. The CDR3 nucleotides are TGTGCCACCAGTGATGGAGGGCTGGCCACTGAAGCTTTCTTT.

The V gene is TRBV11-2, the J gene TRBJ2-5, with 8 bases lining up with TRBD2. The CDR3 has 13 amino acids. Trimming removed 2 bases from V and 6 bases from J; junction bases left unmatched: 2. CDR1 and CDR2 from the germline V gene are SGHAT and FQNNGV. CDR3 loop: CASSLSGGKTQYF. As DNA, the CDR3 is TGTGCCAGCAGCTTAAGCGGGGGAAAGACCCAGTACTTC.

V gene TRBV5-5 combines with J gene TRBJ1-5, with 7 bases fitting TRBD1. Germline lookup yields CDR1 SGHKS and CDR2 YYEKEE (reference sequence). This CDR3 is built from 14 residues. The V segment lost 4 bases and the J segment 4 bases; nucleotides outside the gene matches: 5. CDR3 sequence (DNA): TGTGCCAGCAGCCAGACAGGGATAAATCAGCCCCAGCATTTT. It codes for CASSQTGINQPQHF. Filled out from reference TRBV5-5 and TRBJ1-5, the complete variable domain reads DAGVTQSPTHLIKTRGQQVTLRCSPISGHKSVSWYQQVLGQGPQFIFQYYEKEERGRGNFPDRFSARQFPNYSSELNVNALLLGDSALYLCASSQTGINQPQHFGDGTRLSIL.